Here is one T cell receptor beta chain with its context. Its recognized antigen is unknown. Base qualities were left out, and no much larger clone turns up one base away. TCRbeta CDR3 regions were amplified from genomic DNA by means of the immunoSEQ Assay, a bias-controlled multiplex PCR. On the authors' methods: Within the assay, amplification of reference gene primers was used to estimate how many nucleated cells each sample contained. Sequence reads were collapsed and filtered to measure the absolute abundance of every unique TCRbeta CDR3 rearrangement. Productive Simpson clonality was computed per sample as the square root of Simpson's diversity index over productive rearrangements. Drawn from immuneACCESS, this table holds only the in-frame rearrangements with V and J called that TCRdb kept. Clones are partly lost; checked studies trace under half to an unresolved V gene and leave the rest unexplained. The V and J calls and clone size were taken over from that table, and D and trimming were inferred from the DNA. This sample lists over 65,000 clones; 80% to 95% were detected once. About 7% of the sample rests with the top ten.

Each collaborating institution followed its own protocols to collect whole blood in K2EDTA tubes. For TCRbeta analysis, collaborator samples were shipped as frozen whole blood, as isolated PBMCs, or as DNA extracted from either sample type. This sample stems from a study of blood T cell repertoires in COVID-19 (dated by TCRdb to 2020 to 2021). About the investigation overall: Collaborator samples came from the United States, Italy and Spain and covered acute and convalescent phases of COVID-19. Deeply sampled blood TCRbeta repertoires from subjects exposed to, actively infected with, or recovered from COVID-19 were included in the dataset. Nearly every sample came with metadata listing a de-identified subject ID, COVID-19 status, age in years and sex. The repertoires were made available in a free public database intended to serve as a resource for research on the immune response to SARS-CoV-2. The samples were drawn from two sources: the first 160 participants of the ongoing ImmuneRACE study, and fewer than 1,500 subjects contributed by 6 global collaborators. The prospective study material was composed of cDNA or gDNA derived from T cells, B-cell-depleted T cells, or PBMCs. Where available, HLA class I and class II types were obtained from metadata supplied by the sample provider rather than from assay-based typing.

Study-wide findings and limitations: The amount of clinical and demographic metadata varied by source and participant and was provided uncurated.

The CDR3 starts with the cysteine, ends with the phenylalanine, and has 15 residues. Kept here is only the CDR3 DNA, which spans 45 bases and is read in frame from base 1. According to the germline V gene (reference sequence), CDR1 reads LGHDT and CDR2 reads YNNKEL. Relative to germline, V is 4 bases shorter and J is 4 bases shorter, with 16 bases between their ends. Input material: peripheral blood. This sequence was found in a human donor in a cohort sampled during active COVID-19. The rearrangement combines TRBV3-1 (or the pseudogene TRBV3-2) with TRBJ1-2; the best D guess is TRBD1, with 6 bases matching. Here is the DNA: TGTGCCAGCAGCCCACAGGACAGACCGTTCTATGGCTACACCTTC. Translation gives CASSPQDRPFYGYTF.